This TCR beta chain was identified in a study of siplizumab effects on memory and regulatory T cells. Study-level points and caveats: Solely a minor proportion of alloreactive clones could be assigned to unstimulated subsets.

The repertoire was sequenced with immunoSEQ multiplex PCR; TCRdb's copy has only in-frame clones and lacks some. The table has about 100,000 clones, about 92% seen once. V lost 3 bases to trimming and J lost 2 bases, with 13 bases between them. The CDR3 consists of 16 residues. Germline V gene data show CDR1 as MDHEN and CDR2 as SYDVKM. Notes on this clone: The antigen remains undetermined.

The clonotype originates from a human donor in good health. V gene TRBV28 combines with J gene TRBJ1-4; D possibly corresponds to TRBD1 (5 bases). The specimen was Tregs sorted from blood. CDR3 coding DNA: TGTGCCAGCAGTTTCCTCTACGGGGGGACTAATGAAAAACTGTTTTTT. Amino acids: CASSFLYGGTNEKLFF.